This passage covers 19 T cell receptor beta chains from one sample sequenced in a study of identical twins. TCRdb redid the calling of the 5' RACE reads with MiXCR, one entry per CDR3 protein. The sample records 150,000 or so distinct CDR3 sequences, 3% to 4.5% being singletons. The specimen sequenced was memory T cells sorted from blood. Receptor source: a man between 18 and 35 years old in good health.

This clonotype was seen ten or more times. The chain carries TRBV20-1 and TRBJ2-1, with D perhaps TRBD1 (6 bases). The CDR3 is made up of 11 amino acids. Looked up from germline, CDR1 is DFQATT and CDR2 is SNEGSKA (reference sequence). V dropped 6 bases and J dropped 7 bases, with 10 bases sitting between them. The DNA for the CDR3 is TGCAGTGCACAAGACAGGAATGAGCAGTTCTTC. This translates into CSAQDRNEQFF.

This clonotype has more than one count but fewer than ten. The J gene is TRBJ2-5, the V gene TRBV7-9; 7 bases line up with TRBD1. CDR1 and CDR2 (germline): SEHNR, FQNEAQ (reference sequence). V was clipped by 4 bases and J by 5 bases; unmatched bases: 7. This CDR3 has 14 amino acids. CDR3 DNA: TGTGCCAGCAGCTCCGGGACAGCCTGGGAGACCCAGTACTTC. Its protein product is CASSSGTAWETQYF.

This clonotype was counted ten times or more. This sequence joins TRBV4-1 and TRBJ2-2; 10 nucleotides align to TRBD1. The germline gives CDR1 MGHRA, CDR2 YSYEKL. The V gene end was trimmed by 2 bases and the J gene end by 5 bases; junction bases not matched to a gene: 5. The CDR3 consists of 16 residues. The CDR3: CASSQSRTGGTGELFF. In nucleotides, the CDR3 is TGCGCCAGCAGCCAATCCCGGACAGGGGGTACCGGGGAGCTGTTTTTT.

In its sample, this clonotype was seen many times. CDR3 nucleotide sequence: TGTGCCAGCAGTTTCTTGGCGGTCGCGAACACCGGGGAGCTGTTTTTT. Its protein is CASSFLAVANTGELFF. The chain recombines TRBV27 with TRBJ2-2, with unresolved D. Germline CDR1 and CDR2: MNHEY and SMNVEV (reference sequence). With 3 bases removed from V and 0 bases from J, the gap between germline ends came to 11 bases. The CDR3 runs 16 residues.

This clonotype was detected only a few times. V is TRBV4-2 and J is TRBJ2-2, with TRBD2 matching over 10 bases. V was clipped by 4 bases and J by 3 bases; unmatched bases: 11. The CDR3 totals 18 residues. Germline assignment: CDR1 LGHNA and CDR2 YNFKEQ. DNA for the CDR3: TGTGCCAGCAGCCCCAGGGGAAGCGGGAGGGCCGACACCGGGGAGCTGTTTTTT. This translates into CASSPRGSGRADTGELFF.

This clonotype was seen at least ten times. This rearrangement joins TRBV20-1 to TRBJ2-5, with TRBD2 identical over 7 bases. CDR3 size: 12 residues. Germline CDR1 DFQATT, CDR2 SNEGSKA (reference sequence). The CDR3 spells CSPGRAGETQYF. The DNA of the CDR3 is TGCAGCCCTGGGAGGGCAGGAGAGACCCAGTACTTC.

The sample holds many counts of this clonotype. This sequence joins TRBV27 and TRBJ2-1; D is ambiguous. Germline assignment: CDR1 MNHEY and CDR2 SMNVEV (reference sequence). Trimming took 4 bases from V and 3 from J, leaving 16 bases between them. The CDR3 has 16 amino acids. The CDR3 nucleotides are TGTGCCAGCAGTTCCCCGACTTACCCTAGCTACAATGAGCAGTTCTTC. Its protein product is CASSSPTYPSYNEQFF.

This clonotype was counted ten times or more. The CDR3 DNA reads as TGTGCCACTATACGCACCTTAGCGGACAATGAGCAGTTCTTC. Translated: CATIRTLADNEQFF. This rearrangement joins TRBV19 to TRBJ2-1; a weak D match, TRBD2 (6 bases). The CDR3 spans 14 residues. V gave up 10 bases and J gave up 5 bases, with 18 bases separating them. The germline V gene has CDR1 LNHDA and CDR2 SQIVND (reference sequence).

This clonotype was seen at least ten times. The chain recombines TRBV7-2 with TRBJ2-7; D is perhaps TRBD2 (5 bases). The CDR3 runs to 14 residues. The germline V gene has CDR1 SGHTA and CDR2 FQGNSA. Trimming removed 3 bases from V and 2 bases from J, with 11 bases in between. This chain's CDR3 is CASSLGRTTYEQYF. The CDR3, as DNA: TGTGCCAGCAGCTTGGGGAGAACGACCTACGAGCAGTACTTC. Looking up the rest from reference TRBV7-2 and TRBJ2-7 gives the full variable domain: GAGVSQSPSNKVTEKGKDVELRCDPISGHTALYWYRQSLGQGLEFLIYFQGNSAPDKSGLPSDRFSAERTGGSVSTLTIQRTQQEDSAVYLCASSLGRTTYEQYFGPGTRLTVT.

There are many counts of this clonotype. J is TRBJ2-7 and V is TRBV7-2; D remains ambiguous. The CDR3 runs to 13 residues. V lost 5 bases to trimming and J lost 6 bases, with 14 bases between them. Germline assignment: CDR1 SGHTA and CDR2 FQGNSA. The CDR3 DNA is TGTGCCAGCAGCACCGCCCCTTTTTCCGAGCAGTACTTC. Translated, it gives CASSTAPFSEQYF.

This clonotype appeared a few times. CDR3 bases: TGTGCCAGCAGCTTCTCCTCCCACCTCCAGGCCGGGGAGCTGTTTTTT. This codes for CASSFSSHLQAGELFF. The chain joins TRBV7-6 to TRBJ2-2; unclear D gene. Between the trimmed V and J ends, which lost 3 bases and 6 bases, there was a span of 17 bases. This CDR3 comprises 16 residues. Germline V gene sequence: CDR1 SGHVS, CDR2 FNYEAQ.

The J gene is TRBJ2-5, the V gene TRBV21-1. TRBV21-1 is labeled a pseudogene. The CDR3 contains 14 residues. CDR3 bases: TGTGCCAGCAGGGGAAGACATTCTCAAGAGACCCAGTACTTC. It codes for CASRGRHSQETQYF.

The DNA for the CDR3 is TGTGCCAGCAGCTTACAGCCTGGCTACGAGCAGTACGTC. This codes for CASSLQPGYEQYV. V is TRBV11-2 and J is TRBJ2-7; D gene uncertain. V was cut by 2 bases and J by 3 bases, with 8 bases left in between. Germline CDR1 SGHAT, CDR2 FQNNGV. The CDR3 loop spans 13 amino acids.

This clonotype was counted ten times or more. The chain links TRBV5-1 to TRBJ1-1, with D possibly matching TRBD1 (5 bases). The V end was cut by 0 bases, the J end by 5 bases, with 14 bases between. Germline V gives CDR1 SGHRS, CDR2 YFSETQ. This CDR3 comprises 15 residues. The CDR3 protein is CASSLAGYGVTEAFF. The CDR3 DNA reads TGCGCCAGCAGCTTGGCAGGGTATGGGGTGACTGAAGCTTTCTTT. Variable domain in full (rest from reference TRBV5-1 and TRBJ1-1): KAGVTQTPRYLIKTRGQQVTLSCSPISGHRSVSWYQQTPGQGLQFLFEYFSETQRNKGNFPGRFSGRQFSNSRSEMNVSTLELGDSALYLCASSLAGYGVTEAFFGQGTRLTVV.

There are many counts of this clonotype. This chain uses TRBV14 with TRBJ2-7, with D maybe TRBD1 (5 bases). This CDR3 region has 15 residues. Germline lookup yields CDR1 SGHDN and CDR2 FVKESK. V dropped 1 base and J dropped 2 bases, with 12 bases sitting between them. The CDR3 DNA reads TGTGCCAGCAGCCAAGTTGCAGGGAATCCCTACGAGCAGTACTTC. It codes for CASSQVAGNPYEQYF.

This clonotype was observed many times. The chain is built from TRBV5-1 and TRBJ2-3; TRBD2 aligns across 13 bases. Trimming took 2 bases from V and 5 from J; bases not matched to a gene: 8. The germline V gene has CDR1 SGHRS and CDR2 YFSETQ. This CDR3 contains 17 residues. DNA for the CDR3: TGCGCCAGCAGCTTAGAAGGACTAGCGGGAGAGGGAGATACGCAGTATTTT. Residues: CASSLEGLAGEGDTQYF.

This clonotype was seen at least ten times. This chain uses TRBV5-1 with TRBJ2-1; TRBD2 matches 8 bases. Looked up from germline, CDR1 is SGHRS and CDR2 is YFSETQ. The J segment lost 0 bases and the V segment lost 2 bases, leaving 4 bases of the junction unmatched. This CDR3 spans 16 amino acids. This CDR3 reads CASSFGGTSSYNEQFF. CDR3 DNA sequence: TGCGCCAGCAGCTTTGGTGGGACTAGCTCCTACAATGAGCAGTTCTTC.

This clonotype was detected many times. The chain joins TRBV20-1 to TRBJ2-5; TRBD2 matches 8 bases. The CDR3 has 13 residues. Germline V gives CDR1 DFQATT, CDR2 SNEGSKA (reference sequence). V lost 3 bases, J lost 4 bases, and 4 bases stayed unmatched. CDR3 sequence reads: CSASGRARETQYF. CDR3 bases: TGCAGTGCTAGCGGGAGGGCCAGAGAGACCCAGTACTTC.

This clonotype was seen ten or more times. The CDR3 DNA sequence: TGTGCCACCCTTTGGGGTGAGCAGTACGTC. This encodes CATLWGEQYV. The chain links TRBV2 to TRBJ2-7; no clear D. Germline V gene sequence: CDR1 SNHLY, CDR2 FYNNEI. Trimming removed 10 bases at V and 7 bases at J, with 11 bases between. The CDR3 has 10 residues.